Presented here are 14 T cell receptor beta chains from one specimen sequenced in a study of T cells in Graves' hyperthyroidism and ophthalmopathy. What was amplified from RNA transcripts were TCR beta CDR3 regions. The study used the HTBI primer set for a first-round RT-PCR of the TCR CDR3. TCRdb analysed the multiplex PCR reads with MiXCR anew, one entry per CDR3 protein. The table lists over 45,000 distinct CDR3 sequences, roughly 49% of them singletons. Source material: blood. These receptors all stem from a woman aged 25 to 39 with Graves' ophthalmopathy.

CDR3 in DNA: TGTGCCAGCTCACCGCGGGGCTCGGGAGATTCACCCCTCCACTTT. Amino acid sequence: CASSPRGSGDSPLHF. The rearrangement uses TRBV18 and TRBJ1-6; a weak D match, TRBD1 (5 bases). This CDR3 contains 15 residues. From germline, CDR1 is KGHSH and CDR2 LQKENI. V lost 3 bases to trimming and J lost 8 bases, with 14 bases between them. The variable domain in full, with the rest retrieved from reference TRBV18 and TRBJ1-6, is NAGVMQNPRHLVRRRGQEARLRCSPMKGHSHVYWYRQLPEEGLKFMVYLQKENIIDESGMPKERFSAEFPKEGPSILRIQQVVRGDSAAYFCASSPRGSGDSPLHFGNGTRLTVT.

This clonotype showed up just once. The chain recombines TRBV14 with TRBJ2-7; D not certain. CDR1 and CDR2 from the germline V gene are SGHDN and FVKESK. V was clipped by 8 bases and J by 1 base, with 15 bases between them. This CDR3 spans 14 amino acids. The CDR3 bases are TGTGCCAGCCCCCCGAGAGAAGGGTCCTACGAGCAGTACTTC. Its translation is CASPPREGSYEQYF.

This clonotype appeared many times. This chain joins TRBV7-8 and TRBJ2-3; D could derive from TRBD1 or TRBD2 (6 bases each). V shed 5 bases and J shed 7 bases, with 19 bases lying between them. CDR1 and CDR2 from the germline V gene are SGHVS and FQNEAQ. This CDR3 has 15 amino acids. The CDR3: CASSRTRTGGHTQYF. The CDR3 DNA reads TGTGCCAGCAGCAGAACGAGGACCGGGGGCCATACGCAGTATTTT.

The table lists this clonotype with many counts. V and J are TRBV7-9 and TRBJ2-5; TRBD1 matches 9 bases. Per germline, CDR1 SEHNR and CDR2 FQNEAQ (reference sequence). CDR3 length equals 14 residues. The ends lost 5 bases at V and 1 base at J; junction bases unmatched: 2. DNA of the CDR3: TGTGCCAGCAGCCGGACAGGGGCCCAAGAGACCCAGTACTTC. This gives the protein CASSRTGAQETQYF. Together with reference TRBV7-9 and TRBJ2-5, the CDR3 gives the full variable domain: DTGVSQNPRHKITKRGQNVTFRCDPISEHNRLYWYRQTLGQGPEFLTYFQNEAQLEKSRLLSDRFSAERPKGSFSTLEIQRTEQGDSAMYLCASSRTGAQETQYFGPGTRLLVL.

CDR3 protein: CSARGTSGMWKYF. CDR3 nucleotide sequence: TGCAGTGCTAGAGGGACTAGCGGGATGTGGAAGTACTTC. The gene calls are TRBV20-1 and TRBJ2-7, with 12 bases matching TRBD2. There are 13 residues in the CDR3. Germline trimming cut 1 base from V and 11 bases from J; bases unmatched to any gene: 6. Germline V gene sequence: CDR1 DFQATT, CDR2 SNEGSKA (reference sequence).

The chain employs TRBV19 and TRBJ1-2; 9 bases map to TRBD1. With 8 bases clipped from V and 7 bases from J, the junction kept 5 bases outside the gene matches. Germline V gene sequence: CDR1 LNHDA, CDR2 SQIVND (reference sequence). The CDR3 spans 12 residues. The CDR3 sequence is CASAGTGSGYTF. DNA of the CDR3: TGTGCCAGTGCCGGGACAGGGAGTGGCTACACCTTC. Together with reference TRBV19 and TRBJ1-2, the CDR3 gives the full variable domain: DGGITQSPKYLFRKEGQNVTLSCEQNLNHDAMYWYRQDPGQGLRLIYYSQIVNDFQKGDIAEGYSVSREKKESFPLTVTSAQKNPTAFYLCASAGTGSGYTFGSGTRLTVV.

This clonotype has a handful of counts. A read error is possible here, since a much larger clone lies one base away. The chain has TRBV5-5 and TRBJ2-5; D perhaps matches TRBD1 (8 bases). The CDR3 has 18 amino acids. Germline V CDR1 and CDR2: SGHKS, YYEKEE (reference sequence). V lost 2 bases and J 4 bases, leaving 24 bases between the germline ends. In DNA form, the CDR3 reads TGTGCCAGCAGCTTAGGACAGGGAGGGGGTGGCGAAGGAGAGACCCAGTACTTC. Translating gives CASSLGQGGGGEGETQYF. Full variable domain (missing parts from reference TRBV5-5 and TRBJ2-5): DAGVTQSPTHLIKTRGQQVTLRCSPISGHKSVSWYQQVLGQGPQFIFQYYEKEERGRGNFPDRFSARQFPNYSSELNVNALLLGDSALYLCASSLGQGGGGEGETQYFGPGTRLLVL.

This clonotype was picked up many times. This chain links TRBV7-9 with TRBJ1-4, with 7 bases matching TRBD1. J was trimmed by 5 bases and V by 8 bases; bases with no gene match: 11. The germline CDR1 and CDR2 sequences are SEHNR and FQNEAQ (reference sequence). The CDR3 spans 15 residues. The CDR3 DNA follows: TGTGCCAGCTCTAGGGGGACAGACTACAATGAAAAACTGTTTTTT. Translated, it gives CASSRGTDYNEKLFF.

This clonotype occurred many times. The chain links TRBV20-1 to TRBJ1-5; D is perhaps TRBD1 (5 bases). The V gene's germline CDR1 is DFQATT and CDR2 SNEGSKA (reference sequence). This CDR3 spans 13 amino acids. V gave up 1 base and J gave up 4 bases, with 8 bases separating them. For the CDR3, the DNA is TGCAGTGCTAGAGGACAGTCGAATCAGCCCCAGCATTTT. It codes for CSARGQSNQPQHF.

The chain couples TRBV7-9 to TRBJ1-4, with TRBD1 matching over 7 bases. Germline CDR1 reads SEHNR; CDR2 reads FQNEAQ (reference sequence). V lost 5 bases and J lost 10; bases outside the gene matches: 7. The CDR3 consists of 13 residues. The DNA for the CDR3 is TGTGCCAGCAGCCCAGGGGGGCGGGGAAAACTGTTTTTT. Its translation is CASSPGGRGKLFF.

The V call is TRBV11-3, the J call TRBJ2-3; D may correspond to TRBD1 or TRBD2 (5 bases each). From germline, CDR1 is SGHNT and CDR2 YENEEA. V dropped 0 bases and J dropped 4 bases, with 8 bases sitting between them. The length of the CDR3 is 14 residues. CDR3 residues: CASSLDPGPDTQYF. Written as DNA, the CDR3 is TGTGCCAGCAGCTTAGACCCGGGGCCAGATACGCAGTATTTT.

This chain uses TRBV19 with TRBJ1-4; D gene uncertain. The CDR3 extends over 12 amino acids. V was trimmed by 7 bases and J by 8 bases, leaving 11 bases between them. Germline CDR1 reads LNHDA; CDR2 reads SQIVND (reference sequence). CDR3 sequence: CASKSGAEKLFF. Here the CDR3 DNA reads TGTGCCAGTAAATCGGGAGCGGAAAAACTGTTTTTT.

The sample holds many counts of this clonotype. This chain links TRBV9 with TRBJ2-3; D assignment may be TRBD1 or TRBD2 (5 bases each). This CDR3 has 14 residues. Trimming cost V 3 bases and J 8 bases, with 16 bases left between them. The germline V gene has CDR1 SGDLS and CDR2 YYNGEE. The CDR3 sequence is CASSAWTGASTQYF. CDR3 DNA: TGTGCCAGCAGCGCCTGGACTGGGGCGAGTACGCAGTATTTT.

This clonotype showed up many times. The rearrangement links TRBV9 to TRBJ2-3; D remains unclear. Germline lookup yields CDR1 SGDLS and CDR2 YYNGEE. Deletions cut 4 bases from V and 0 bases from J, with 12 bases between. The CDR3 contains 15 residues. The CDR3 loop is CASSPQESSTDTQYF. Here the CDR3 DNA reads TGTGCCAGCAGCCCTCAGGAAAGTAGCACAGATACGCAGTATTTT.